This entry describes one T cell receptor (beta chain). What it binds is not known. This entry is derived from a study of shared clonotypes between healthy human individuals. Study-wide findings and caveats: Represented diversity (both genetic and exposure-history) was limited by the small number of donors. Rarefaction revealed incomplete sorted-subset sequencing despite large depth.

Only Caucasian adults living in Nashville, Tennessee served as donors. The CDR3 extends over 14 amino acids. Sorted-subset replicate PCR reactions were performed with about 190 ng DNA, corresponding to about 30,000 T cell genomes. Repertoires were generated with immunoSEQ multiplex PCR, while TCRdb's copy carries only in-frame clones and drops some. Here the sample spans around 200,000 clones, over 80% being singletons. The chain recombines TRBV21-1 with TRBJ2-5; the table's D call, TRBD2, has no DNA check behind it. TRBV21-1 is labeled a pseudogene. Sequenced input: naive CD4+ T cells sorted from blood. Regarding subset: CD45RA+ positively selected. This receptor was taken from a woman younger than 45 in good health. CDR3 DNA: TGTGCCAGCTGGCGCGTGACTAAGGTACGAGAGCAGTACTTC. Its protein product is CASWRVTKVREQYF.